This T cell receptor (beta chain) was observed in a study of regulatory T cells in long-lasting Graves disease (dated by TCRdb to 2020 to 2022). About the investigation overall: Newly diagnosed Graves' disease patients had taken antithyroid drugs for less than 3 months. A total of approximately 35 samples underwent TCR sequencing: some 13 from persistent and approximately 20 from newly diagnosed Graves' disease patients. The study took place in China and was registered as a clinical trial. This study used TCR sequencing and RNA sequencing of peripheral blood to compare persistent Graves' disease patients against newly diagnosed Graves' disease patients.

The library was prepared using multiplex PCR. Sequencing instrument: Illumina HiSeq 4000. CDR3 regions were amplified by Arm-PCR with iRepertoire HTBI primers to construct TCR beta libraries. Before sequencing, the PCR products went through gel purification. The authors processed their data as follows. Across samples, about 63 TRBV and 15 or so TRBJ segments were identified and used for gene usage analysis of CDR3 amino acid clonotypes. COPE and FqMerger were used to merge the filtered high-quality paired reads into contigs. BLAST was used to align contigs to IMGT TRBV, TRBD and TRBJ reference genes, with CDR3 defined following IMGT. Highly expanded clones were defined as clonotypes with a frequency above 0.1%. Shannon entropy was used to measure repertoire diversity, and the Gini coefficient was used to measure V-J evenness. A clonotype was considered public if more than one individual shared it. The public reads were reprocessed in TCRdb via fastp at Q25 and MiXCR, keeping in-frame beta chains. Entries are consolidated by CDR3 protein sequence, retaining the most common genes and DNA. The V and J calls and clone size are TCRdb's, not the authors'. The sample has 350,000 to 500,000 distinct CDR3 sequences on record, about a sixth of them singletons. Of the sample, about a quarter falls within the top ten clones.

Including the terminal cysteine and phenylalanine, the CDR3 comprises 14 residues. Only the CDR3 region is kept as DNA, spanning 42 bases read in frame from base 1. Sequences SEHNR (CDR1) and FQNEAQ (CDR2) are obtained from the germline V gene (reference sequence). What this sample's time point label stands for: newly diagnosed GD, antithyroid drugs for less than 3 months. For both TCR sequencing and RNA sequencing, RNA was extracted from PBMCs in TRIzol. Graves' disease was diagnosed according to American Thyroid Association guidelines. The patients came from an endocrinology department in Xi'an, China. From each patient, around 9.3 milliliters of peripheral blood was collected into an EDTA anticoagulant tube. Ficoll Paque Plus density gradient separation was used to isolate PBMCs, and no further T cell sorting was done. An Agilent 2100 Bioanalyzer and agarose gel were used to assess RNA quality, and a NanoDrop 2000 was used to measure RNA concentration.

As for this clonotype: The antigen this receptor binds is unknown. At one of its ends the junction is not consistent with the germline gene, which may arise from a read error.

Results the study describes overall, beyond this receptor: As a limitation, the authors acknowledged that the small sample size may reduce accuracy. Only the TCR beta chain was sequenced and analyzed. Preferential use of TRBV28, TRBJ1-2 and TRBJ2-5 was observed in persistent disease, whereas TRBV20-1 and TRBJ2-1 were favored in newly diagnosed disease. More public clonotypes were shared among persistent patients (fewer than 3,000) than among newly diagnosed patients (roughly 960). Compared with newly diagnosed patients, persistent Graves' disease patients had lower TCR Shannon entropy and fewer highly expanded clones, which suggests clonal expansion. Only peripheral blood was studied, because thyroid tissue, the primary lesion, was inaccessible.

The sample was also linked to a second study, of T cells in Graves' hyperthyroidism and ophthalmopathy. The second source states: Stable Graves' hyperthyroidism was defined as the absence of progression to ophthalmopathy over 18 months of follow-up. Hyperthyroidism patients were newly diagnosed, with disease duration under 2 months, and aged 18 to 65 years. The study excluded patients with uncontrolled infections, other autoimmune diseases, pregnancy or lactation. Diagnoses were based on clinical symptoms, serum thyroxine and TRAb, thyroid ultrasound and orbital computed tomography. A first-round RT-PCR of the TCR CDR3 used the HTBI primer set with the Qiagen OneStep RT-PCR kit. Most expanded thyroid clonotypes (frequency above 0.001) were also detected in blood, a finding suggesting that blood repertoires may reflect thyroid immune responses. A model built on a 13 V-J signature distinguished ophthalmopathy from stable hyperthyroidism, reaching 85% to 90% sensitivity and under 84% specificity in cross-validation and 80%/75% in testing. During validation, the model predicted progression to ophthalmopathy a median of approximately 6 months ahead of onset, with almost 71% sensitivity and about 75% specificity. TCR V-J signatures able to tell the groups apart were searched for in a discovery cohort of approximately 95 patients, of whom 43 had Graves' ophthalmopathy and about 60 had stable Graves' hyperthyroidism. Prospective prediction of ophthalmopathy was tested in an independent validation cohort consisting of 18 to 20 hyperthyroidism patients and about 17 patients who later progressed to ophthalmopathy. The roughly 94 discovery patients were randomly divided into training and test sets at a 7:3 ratio. In addition, the study compared T-cell repertoires in thyroid tissue and in blood from roughly six Graves' hyperthyroidism patients. After sampling, hyperthyroidism patients received methimazole starting at 30 mg daily, and ophthalmopathy patients received high-dose intravenous methylprednisolone. The libraries were constructed in a second round of multiplex PCR and then size-selected and purified. The libraries were sequenced on an Illumina HiSeq2000 using paired-end 100 bp reads. SOAPnuke was used to process the raw data, with reads discarded if the reads contained adapters or uncalled bases, had a mean Phred below 15, or lacked an exact constant-primer or identifier match. COPE v1.2.5 was used to merge high-quality paired reads, and clonotypes were defined as unique nucleotide sequences. Clonotypes were aligned to IMGT TRBV, TRBD and TRBJ reference segments using MiTCR v1.1. The analysis was restricted to V-J combinations with a frequency above 0.0001, which together covered 99% to 99.2% of the repertoires. A TCS score was defined as the ratio between F50 (clonal expansion) and ExV (chaos), using BLOSUM62-based TCRdist between CDR3 peptides within each V-J. Welch's t-statistics and random forest reduced 450 to 600 V-J features to roughly 13, which were used in a naive Bayes classifier (R e1071). No statistical method was used to fix the sample size in advance, and group allocation was not hidden from the investigators. The paper reports TCR Vbeta CDR3 sequencing of 135 peripheral blood samples: approximately 41 ophthalmopathy, roughly 74 hyperthyroidism and some 17 progressor patients.

Sequenced material: peripheral blood mononuclear cells (PBMCs), taken at new diagnosis, from a patient treated with antithyroid drugs. The chain uses TRBV7-9 and TRBJ2-7, and 7 junction bases match TRBD2. The receptor was isolated from a woman aged 18 to 35 with Graves disease. Donor details come from another sample of the same person, matched by shared clones. The CDR3 protein sequence reads: CASNLGGTTYEQYF. In nucleotides, the sequence is TGTGCCAGCAACTTAGGTGGGACTACCTACGAGCAGTACTTC.